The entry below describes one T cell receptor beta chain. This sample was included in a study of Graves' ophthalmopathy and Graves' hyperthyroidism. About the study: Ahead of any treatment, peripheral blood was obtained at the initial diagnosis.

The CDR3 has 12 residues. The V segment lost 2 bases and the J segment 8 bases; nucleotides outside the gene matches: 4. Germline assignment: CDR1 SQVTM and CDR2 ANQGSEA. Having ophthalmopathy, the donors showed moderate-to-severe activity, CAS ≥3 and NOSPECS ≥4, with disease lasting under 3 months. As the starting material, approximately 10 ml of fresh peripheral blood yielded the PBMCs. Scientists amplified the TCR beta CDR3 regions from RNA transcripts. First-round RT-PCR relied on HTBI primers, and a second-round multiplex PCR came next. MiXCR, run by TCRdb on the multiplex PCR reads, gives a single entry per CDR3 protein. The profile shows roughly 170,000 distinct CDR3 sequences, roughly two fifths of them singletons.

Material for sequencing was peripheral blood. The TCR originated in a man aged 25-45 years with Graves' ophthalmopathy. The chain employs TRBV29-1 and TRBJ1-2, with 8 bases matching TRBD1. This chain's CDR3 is CSVESGGHGYTF. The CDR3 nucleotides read TGCAGCGTTGAATCAGGGGGCCACGGCTACACCTTC.